Below, one T cell receptor (beta chain) is given with its context. The antigen is unknown. This sample was taken from a study of cytomegalovirus exposure and HLA in healthy donors. Separation from the approximately 690-subject first cohort characterized the roughly 110-subject validation cohort, to which the donors belonged. The CDR3 contains 15 residues. From germline, CDR1 is SGDLS and CDR2 YYNGEE. V dropped 1 base and J dropped 6 bases, with 13 bases sitting between them. Study results and limitations: Within the 95 to 150 validation repertoires, first-cohort TCR clusters tended to co-occur, according to a later analysis. Most TCR sequences were uncommon, yet certain public TCRs appeared in many donors.

TCRdb keeps only in-frame clones here, not all; method: immunoSEQ multiplex PCR. The sample yields around 200,000 clones, around 81% seen once. The V and J genes are TRBV9 and TRBJ1-4; D is ambiguous. Input material: PBMCs. This TCR derives from a woman aged 18-29 years in good health and CMV-seropositive. The CDR3 region is CASSVRGTSYEKLFF. Here the CDR3 DNA reads TGTGCCAGCAGCGTAAGAGGAACCTCTTATGAAAAACTGTTTTTT.